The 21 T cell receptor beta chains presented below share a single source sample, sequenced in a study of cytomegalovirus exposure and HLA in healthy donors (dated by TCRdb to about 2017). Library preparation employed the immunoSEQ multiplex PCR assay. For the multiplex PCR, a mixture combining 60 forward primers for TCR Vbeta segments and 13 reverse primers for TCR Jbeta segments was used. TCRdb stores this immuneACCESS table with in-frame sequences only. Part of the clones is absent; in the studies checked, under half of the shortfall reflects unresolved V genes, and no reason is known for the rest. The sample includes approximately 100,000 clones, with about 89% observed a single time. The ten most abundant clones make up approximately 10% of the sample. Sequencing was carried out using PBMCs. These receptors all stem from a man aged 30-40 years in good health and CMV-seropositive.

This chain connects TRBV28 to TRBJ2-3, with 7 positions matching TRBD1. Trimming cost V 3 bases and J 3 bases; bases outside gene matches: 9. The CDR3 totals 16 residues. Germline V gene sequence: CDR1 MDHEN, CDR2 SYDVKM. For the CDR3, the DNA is TGTGCCAGCAGTTTCGACAGGGCAGGGGAAACAGATACGCAGTATTTT. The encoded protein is CASSFDRAGETDTQYF.

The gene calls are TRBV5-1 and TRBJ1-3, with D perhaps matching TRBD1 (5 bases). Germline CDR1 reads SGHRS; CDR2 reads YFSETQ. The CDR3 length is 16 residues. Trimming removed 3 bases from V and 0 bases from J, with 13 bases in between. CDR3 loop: CASSSGLSSSGNTIYF. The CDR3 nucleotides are TGCGCCAGCAGCTCGGGACTCTCTTCCTCTGGAAACACCATATATTTT.

CDR3 coding DNA: TGTGCCACCAGCAGAGATAGGACAGGTGAAGCTTTCTTT. This translates into CATSRDRTGEAFF. V usage is TRBV15 and J usage is TRBJ1-1; 7 bases align to TRBD1. The trim removed 0 bases at V and 7 bases at J, leaving 2 bases unmatched. Germline V gene lookup returns CDR1 LNHNV and CDR2 YYDKDF (reference sequence). The CDR3 contains 13 residues. Combining the CDR3 with reference TRBV15 and TRBJ1-1 gives the whole variable domain DAMVIQNPRYQVTQFGKPVTLSCSQTLNHNVMYWYQQKSSQAPKLLFHYYDKDFNNEADTPDNFQSRRPNTSFCFLDIRSPGLGDTAMYLCATSRDRTGEAFFGQGTRLTVV.

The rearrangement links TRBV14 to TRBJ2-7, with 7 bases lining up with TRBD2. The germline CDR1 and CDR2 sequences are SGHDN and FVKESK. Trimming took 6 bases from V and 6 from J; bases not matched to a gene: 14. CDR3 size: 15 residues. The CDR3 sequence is CASSPPTGGRGEQYF. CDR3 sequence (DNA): TGTGCCAGCAGTCCCCCTACGGGGGGAAGAGGCGAGCAGTACTTC.

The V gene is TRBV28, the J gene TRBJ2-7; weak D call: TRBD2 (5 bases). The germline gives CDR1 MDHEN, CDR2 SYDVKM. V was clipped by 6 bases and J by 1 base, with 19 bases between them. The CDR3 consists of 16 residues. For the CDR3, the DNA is TGTGCCAGCAGCATACCTCTCGGCGGGCCATCCTACGAGCAGTACTTC. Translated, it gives CASSIPLGGPSYEQYF.

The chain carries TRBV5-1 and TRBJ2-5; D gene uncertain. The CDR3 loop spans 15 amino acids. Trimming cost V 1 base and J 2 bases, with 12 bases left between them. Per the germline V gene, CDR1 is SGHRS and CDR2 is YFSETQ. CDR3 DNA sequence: TGCGCCAGCAGCTTGTCTGGTGGAGCTCAAGAGACCCAGTACTTC. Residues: CASSLSGGAQETQYF.

In DNA, the CDR3 is TGTGCCATCAGTGAGTCGAGCGGGACCCTCTCCTACAATGAGCAGTTCTTC. This codes for CAISESSGTLSYNEQFF. This rearrangement joins TRBV10-3 to TRBJ2-1; 7 bases are shared with TRBD2. Germline V lookup: CDR1 ENHRY, CDR2 SYGVKD. The CDR3 is made up of 17 amino acids. V shed 0 bases and J 0 bases; nucleotides not matched to a gene: 5.

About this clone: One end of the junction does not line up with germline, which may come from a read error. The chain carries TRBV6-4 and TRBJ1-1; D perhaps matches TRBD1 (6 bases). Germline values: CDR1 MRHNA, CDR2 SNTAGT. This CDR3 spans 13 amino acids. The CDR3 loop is CASSDRGNTEDFF. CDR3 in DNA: TGTGCCAGCAGTGACAGGGGGAACACTGAAGATTTCTTT.

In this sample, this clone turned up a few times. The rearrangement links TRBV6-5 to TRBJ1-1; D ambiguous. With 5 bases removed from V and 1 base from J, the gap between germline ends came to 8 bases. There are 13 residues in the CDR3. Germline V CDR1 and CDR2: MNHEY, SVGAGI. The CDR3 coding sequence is TGTGCCAGCAGTCGCCGGGAGAACACTGAAGCTTTCTTT. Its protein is CASSRRENTEAFF.

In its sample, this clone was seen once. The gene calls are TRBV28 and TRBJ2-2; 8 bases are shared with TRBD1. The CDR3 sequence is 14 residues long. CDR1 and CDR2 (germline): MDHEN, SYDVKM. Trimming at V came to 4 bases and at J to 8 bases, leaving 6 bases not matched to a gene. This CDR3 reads CASSSGQGLGELFF. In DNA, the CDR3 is TGTGCCAGCAGTTCAGGACAGGGTTTGGGGGAGCTGTTTTTT. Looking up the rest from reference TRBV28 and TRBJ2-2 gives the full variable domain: DVKVTQSSRYLVKRTGEKVFLECVQDMDHENMFWYRQDPGLGLRLIYFSYDVKMKEKGDIPEGYSVSREKKERFSLILESASTNQTSMYLCASSSGQGLGELFFGEGSRLTVL.

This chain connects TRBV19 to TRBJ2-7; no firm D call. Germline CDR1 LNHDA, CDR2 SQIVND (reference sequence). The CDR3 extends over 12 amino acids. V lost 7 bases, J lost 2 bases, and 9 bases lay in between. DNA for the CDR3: TGTGCCAGTACCAACGGAGCCTACGAGCAGTACTTC. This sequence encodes CASTNGAYEQYF.

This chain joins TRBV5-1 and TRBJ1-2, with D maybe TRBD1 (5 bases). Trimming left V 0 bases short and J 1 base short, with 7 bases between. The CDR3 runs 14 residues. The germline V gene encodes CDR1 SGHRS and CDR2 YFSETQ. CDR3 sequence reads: CASSLATVNYGYTF. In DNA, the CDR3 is TGCGCCAGCAGCTTGGCGACAGTTAACTATGGCTACACCTTC.

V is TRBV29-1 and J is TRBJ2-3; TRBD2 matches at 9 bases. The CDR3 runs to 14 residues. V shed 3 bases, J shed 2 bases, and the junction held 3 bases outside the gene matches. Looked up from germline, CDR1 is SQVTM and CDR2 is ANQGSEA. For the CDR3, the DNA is TGCAGCGTTGAGGTAGCGGGAGTCACAGATACGCAGTATTTT. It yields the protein CSVEVAGVTDTQYF.

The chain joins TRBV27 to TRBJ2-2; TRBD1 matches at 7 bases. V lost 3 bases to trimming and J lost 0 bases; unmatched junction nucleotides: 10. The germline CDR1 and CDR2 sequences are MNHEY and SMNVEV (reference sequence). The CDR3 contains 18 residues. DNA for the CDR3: TGTGCCAGCAGTTTTGAAGTGTGGACAGGCCCGAACACCGGGGAGCTGTTTTTT. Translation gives CASSFEVWTGPNTGELFF.

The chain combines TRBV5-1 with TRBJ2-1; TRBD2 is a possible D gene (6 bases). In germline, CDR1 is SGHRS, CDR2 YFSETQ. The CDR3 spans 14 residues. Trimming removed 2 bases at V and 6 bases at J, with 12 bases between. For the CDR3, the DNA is TGCGCCAGCAGCTTCGGGACTGGGCTCAATGAGCAGTTCTTC. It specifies CASSFGTGLNEQFF.

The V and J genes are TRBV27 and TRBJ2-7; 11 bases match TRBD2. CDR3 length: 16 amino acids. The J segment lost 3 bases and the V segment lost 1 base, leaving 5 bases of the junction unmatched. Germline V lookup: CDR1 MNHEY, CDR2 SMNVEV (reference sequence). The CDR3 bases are TGTGCCAGCAGTTTATATCCCGGGACTAGCGGCTACGAGCAGTACTTC. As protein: CASSLYPGTSGYEQYF.

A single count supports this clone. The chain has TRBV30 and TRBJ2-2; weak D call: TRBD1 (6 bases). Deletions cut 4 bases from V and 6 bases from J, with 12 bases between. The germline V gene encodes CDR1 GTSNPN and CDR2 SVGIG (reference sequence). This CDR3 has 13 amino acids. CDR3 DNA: TGTGCCTGGAACCTCGACAGGTCCGGGGAGCTGTTTTTT. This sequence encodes CAWNLDRSGELFF.

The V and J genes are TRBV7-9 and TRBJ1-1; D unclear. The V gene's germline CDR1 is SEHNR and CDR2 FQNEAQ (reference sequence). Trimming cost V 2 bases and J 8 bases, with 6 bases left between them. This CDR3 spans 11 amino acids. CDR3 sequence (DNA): TGTGCCAGCAGCTTAATGACAGAAGCTTTCTTT. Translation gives CASSLMTEAFF.

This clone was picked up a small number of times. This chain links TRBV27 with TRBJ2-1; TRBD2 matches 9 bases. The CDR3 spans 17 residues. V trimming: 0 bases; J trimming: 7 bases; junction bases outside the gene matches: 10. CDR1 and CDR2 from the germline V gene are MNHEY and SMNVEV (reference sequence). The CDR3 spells CASSLSLGGLAGNEQFF. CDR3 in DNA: TGTGCCAGCAGTTTATCACTCGGGGGGCTAGCGGGAAATGAGCAGTTCTTC.

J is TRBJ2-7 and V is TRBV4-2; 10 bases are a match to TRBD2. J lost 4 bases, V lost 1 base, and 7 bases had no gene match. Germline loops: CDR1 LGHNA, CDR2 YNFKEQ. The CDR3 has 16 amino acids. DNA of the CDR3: TGTGCCAGCAGCCAAGGGCTAGCGGGAGAAGGGTACGAGCAGTACTTC. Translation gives CASSQGLAGEGYEQYF.

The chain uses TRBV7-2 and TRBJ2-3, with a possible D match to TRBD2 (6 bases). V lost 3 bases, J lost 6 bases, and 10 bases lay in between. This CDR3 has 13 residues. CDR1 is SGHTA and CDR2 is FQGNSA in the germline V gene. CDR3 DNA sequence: TGTGCCAGCAGCTTCCTACGGGGGGATACGCAGTATTTT. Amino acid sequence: CASSFLRGDTQYF.